The clone carrying this T cell receptor (beta chain) has a handful of counts. Its antigen remains unidentified. This entry belongs to a study of early T cells in non-severe SARS-CoV-2 infection. Overall study: Alpha and beta chains were unpaired, from unsorted whole-blood bulk RNA.

CDR1 is SGHTA and CDR2 is FQGTGA in the germline V gene. This CDR3 spans 13 amino acids. Trimming stripped 3 bases from V and 5 bases from J, with 8 bases between. Individually, cDNA molecules had unique molecular identifiers attached to them. TCRdb recomputed calls from the 5' RACE reads with MiXCR, one row per CDR3 protein. The sample contains tens of thousands of distinct CDR3 sequences, under 15% of which appear only once. Study results and limitations: Anti-spike CD8 specificities were favored by VDJdb matching, whose results missed private and CD4 specificities.

The sequenced material came from whole blood. This sequence was found in an adult who was a healthcare worker with PCR-confirmed SARS-CoV-2 infection or an uninfected control (not recorded which). The rearrangement links TRBV7-3 to TRBJ2-1, with D unclear. In DNA, the CDR3 is TGTGCCAGCAGCTTTCAGGTGGACAATGAGCAGTTCTTC. This gives the protein CASSFQVDNEQFF.